This T cell receptor (beta chain) was profiled in a study of blood T cell repertoires in COVID-19 (TCRdb year 2020). In the study overall: Samples covering the acute and convalescent phases of COVID-19 were provided by collaborators in the United States, Italy and Spain. The sample metadata nearly always contained a de-identified subject ID, COVID-19 status, age in years and sex. A freely available public database, intended as a resource for researchers studying the immune response to SARS-CoV-2, is where the repertoires were released. The samples were drawn from the first 160 participants of the ongoing ImmuneRACE study and from 950 to 1,500 subjects provided by 6 global collaborators. The prospective study material was composed of cDNA or gDNA derived from T cells, B-cell-depleted T cells, or PBMCs. HLA class I and class II types, where available, came from metadata supplied by the sample provider rather than from assay-based typing. Deeply sampled blood TCRbeta repertoires from subjects exposed to, actively infected with, or recovered from COVID-19 were included in the dataset. Overall study results and their limits: The quantity of clinical and demographic metadata differed by source and by participant and was supplied without curation.

TCRbeta CDR3 regions were amplified from genomic DNA by means of the immunoSEQ Assay, a bias-controlled multiplex PCR. The original methods were these. Within the assay, amplification of reference gene primers was used to estimate how many nucleated cells each sample contained. To quantify the absolute abundance of each unique TCRbeta CDR3 rearrangement, sequence reads were collapsed and filtered. Productive Simpson clonality was computed per sample as the square root of Simpson's diversity index over productive rearrangements. TCRdb mirrors the immuneACCESS table, restricted to in-frame sequences. Some clones are absent from its copies; in checked studies, under half trace to an unresolved V gene, and the reason for the others is unknown. That table supplies the V and J calls and clone size; D and trimming were determined from the DNA. The sample contains hundreds of thousands of clones, roughly 80% of them found a single time. About 10% of the sample lies in the top ten.

The CDR3 has 14 amino acids, counting the end cysteine and phenylalanine. Only the CDR3 portion is preserved as DNA: 42 bases, with reading frame beginning at the first base. Relative to germline, V is 5 bases shorter and J is 4 bases shorter, with 14 bases between their ends. The germline V gene sets CDR1 to SNHLY and CDR2 to FYNNEI. Whole blood was collected in K2EDTA tubes by collaborating institutions according to the institutions' own protocols. For TCRbeta analysis, collaborators shipped samples in one of three forms: frozen whole blood, isolated PBMCs, or DNA extracted from either of those sample types. Turning to this clone: No cognate antigen has been identified for it. No base quality values were provided; no much bigger clone lies one nucleotide off.

The receptor's source is a woman older than 75 with acute or convalescent COVID-19. The receptor chain draws on TRBV2 and TRBJ1-1, with a weak D call of TRBD1 (5 bases match). The sample was peripheral blood. The DNA sequence reads TGTGCCAGCAGTAACTATCAGGGATCCACTGAAGCTTTCTTT. It translates as CASSNYQGSTEAFF.